This TCR beta chain derives from a study of blood T cell repertoires in COVID-19 (dated by TCRdb to 2019 to 2021). At the level of the whole study: The collaborator samples originated in the United States, Italy and Spain and spanned the acute and convalescent phases of COVID-19. The material from the prospective study consisted of cDNA or gDNA derived from T cells, B-cell-depleted T cells, or PBMCs. Deeply sampled blood TCRbeta repertoires from subjects exposed to, actively infected with, or recovered from COVID-19 were included in the dataset. The repertoires were released in a freely available public database meant as a resource for research on the immune response to SARS-CoV-2. Samples were obtained from the ongoing ImmuneRACE study (first 160 participants) and from some 1,300 subjects provided by 6 global collaborators. A de-identified subject ID, COVID-19 status, age in years and sex were almost always included in the sample metadata. Where HLA class I and class II types were available, the types were taken from metadata supplied by the sample provider, not from assay-based typing.

Regarding this clone: Its antigen target is currently unknown. Per-base qualities were not stored, and no clone one base away is much larger.

Each collaborating institution followed its own protocols to collect whole blood in K2EDTA tubes. For TCRbeta analysis, collaborator samples were shipped as frozen whole blood, as isolated PBMCs, or as DNA extracted from either sample type. What the research found in general, with its limitations: The quantity of clinical and demographic metadata differed by source and by participant and was supplied without curation.

The CDR3 numbers 15 residues from cysteine through phenylalanine. Solely the CDR3 DNA is kept, with 45 bases framed from the first base. V is reduced by 2 bases and J by 0 bases, leaving a spacing of 8 bases between them. CDR1 is given as MNHEY and CDR2 as SVGEGT, both from the germline V gene. The immunoSEQ Assay, a bias-controlled multiplex PCR, was used to amplify TCRbeta CDR3 regions from genomic DNA. In the source study's methods: The number of nucleated cells in each sample was estimated by amplification of reference gene primers within the assay. To quantify the absolute abundance of each unique TCRbeta CDR3 rearrangement, sequence reads were collapsed and filtered. For each sample, productive Simpson clonality was calculated as the square root of Simpson's diversity index across productive rearrangements. The source is immuneACCESS, and TCRdb retained only in-frame sequences with V and J called. Part of the clones is not carried over; for the studies checked, unresolved V genes explain less than half of this, and the remainder is unexplained. For V, J and clone size, that table is used; D and trimming come from the DNA. The table for this sample lists fewer than 300,000 clones; approximately 85% of them were counted only once. The ten largest clones add up to approximately 5.1% of the sample.

The receptor comes from a man aged 45-60 years with active or convalescent COVID-19. The sample was peripheral blood. This sequence uses TRBV6-2 or TRBV6-3 and TRBJ2-1, with no confidently assigned D gene. DNA sequence: TGTGCCAGCAGTTACGGGTGGAGCTCCTACAATGAGCAGTTCTTC. Its amino acids are CASSYGWSSYNEQFF.